These 29 T cell receptor beta chains share one sample of origin, sequenced in a study of CD8 T cells in ankylosing spondylitis. MiXCR was run by TCRdb on the 5' RACE reads, yielding one entry per CDR3 protein. The profile shows roughly 170,000 distinct CDR3 sequences, 9.5% to 10% of them singletons. Sequencing used blood, either unsorted or a sorted T cell fraction (not recorded which). These receptors all stem from a female donor with ankylosing spondylitis or in good health (not recorded which).

This sequence joins TRBV6-2 or TRBV6-3 and TRBJ2-1, with D possibly being TRBD1 or TRBD2 (5 bases each). Trimming removed 4 bases from V and 1 base from J, with 11 bases in between. CDR1 and CDR2 from the germline V gene are MNHEY and SVGEGT. The CDR3 covers 15 residues. The CDR3 bases are TGTGCCAGCAGTTCCGGGACCCCTTCCTACAATGAGCAGTTCTTC. Protein product: CASSSGTPSYNEQFF.

This clonotype came up a few times. The rearrangement links TRBV7-9 to TRBJ1-1, with D unclear. V lost 5 bases to trimming and J lost 1 base, with 8 bases between them. The CDR3 covers 13 residues. The germline gives CDR1 SEHNR, CDR2 FQNEAQ (reference sequence). Here the CDR3 DNA reads TGTGCCAGCAGCCCCCAGACGAACACTGAAGCTTTCTTT. This encodes CASSPQTNTEAFF.

In its sample, this clonotype is medium-sized. For the CDR3, the DNA is TGTGCCAGCAGCTTAGGCTCGGGATCGGAAGCTTTCTTT. This sequence encodes CASSLGSGSEAFF. The V gene is TRBV11-2, the J gene TRBJ1-1; D is unclear. Trimming pared 1 base from V and 8 bases from J, leaving 11 bases between. The V gene's germline CDR1 is SGHAT and CDR2 FQNNGV. The CDR3 consists of 13 residues.

The chain employs TRBV28 and TRBJ2-7; possibly TRBD1 or TRBD2 for D (5 bases each). The germline CDR1 and CDR2 sequences are MDHEN and SYDVKM. V was clipped by 2 bases and J by 5 bases, with 16 bases between them. This CDR3 comprises 15 residues. The DNA for the CDR3 is TGTGCCAGCAGTTTAGGAGCGGCCCTAGGGGACGAGCAGTACTTC. It specifies CASSLGAALGDEQYF.

This clonotype was observed a handful of times. The chain joins TRBV12-3 or TRBV12-4 to TRBJ2-5; the D gene could be TRBD1 or TRBD2 (5 bases each). This CDR3 is built from 15 residues. Trimming pared 3 bases from V and 1 base from J, leaving 12 bases between. CDR3 loop: CASSLGDGAQETQYF. The CDR3 DNA is TGTGCCAGCAGTTTGGGGGACGGAGCCCAAGAGACCCAGTACTTC.

Worth noting for this clonotype: One junction end disagrees with the germline gene, perhaps due to a read error. The chain is built from TRBV2 and TRBJ2-1, with TRBD1 matching over 7 bases. The CDR3 is made up of 18 amino acids. Germline CDR1 is SNHLY and CDR2 is FYNNEI. CDR3 in amino acids: CTSSPWGEQGGLYNEQFF. CDR3 nucleotide sequence: TGTACCAGCAGCCCCTGGGGCGAGCAAGGGGGCCTCTACAATGAGCAGTTCTTC.

The chain is built from TRBV9 and TRBJ1-4; no clear D. From germline, CDR1 is SGDLS and CDR2 YYNGEE. This CDR3 is 13 amino acids long. Trimming pared 3 bases from V and 7 bases from J, leaving 10 bases between. The CDR3 DNA reads as TGTGCCAGCAGCGATCGGCGGGGTGAAAAACTGTTTTTT. Its protein is CASSDRRGEKLFF.

The chain recombines TRBV9 with TRBJ2-7; D is unresolved. The length of the CDR3 is 15 residues. Germline V gene sequence: CDR1 SGDLS, CDR2 YYNGEE. V was shortened by 0 bases and J by 3 bases, with 13 bases between the two germline ends. The CDR3: CASSVGVANLYEQYF. The CDR3 coding sequence is TGTGCCAGCAGCGTAGGTGTCGCGAACCTCTACGAGCAGTACTTC.

This clonotype was seen more than once but under ten times. In nucleotides, the CDR3 is TGTGCCAGCAGCCCTCGGACAGGGACGTCGTACCCTGAAGCTTTCTTT. It codes for CASSPRTGTSYPEAFF. V is TRBV9 and J is TRBJ1-1; 8 positions agree with TRBD1. V shed 4 bases, J shed 6 bases, and the junction held 14 bases outside the gene matches. Germline V lookup: CDR1 SGDLS, CDR2 YYNGEE. There are 16 residues in the CDR3.

This clonotype was counted between two and nine times. V usage is TRBV7-9 and J usage is TRBJ1-1; D might be TRBD1 (6 bases). This CDR3 has 15 residues. The V end lost 5 bases, the J end lost 0 bases, and 13 bases lay between the germline ends. In germline, CDR1 is SEHNR, CDR2 FQNEAQ (reference sequence). DNA for the CDR3: TGTGCCAGCAGCCTACGGGACACTTTGAACACTGAAGCTTTCTTT. Translating it yields CASSLRDTLNTEAFF.

This clonotype has at least ten counts. The rearrangement uses TRBV27 and TRBJ2-7; D is undetermined. Germline values: CDR1 MNHEY, CDR2 SMNVEV (reference sequence). This CDR3 is 14 amino acids long. Trimming took 0 bases from V and 2 from J, leaving 8 bases between them. CDR3 DNA: TGTGCCAGCAGTTTATCGGCGAAGGCCTACGAGCAGTACTTC. It yields the protein CASSLSAKAYEQYF.

The genes are TRBV4-1 and TRBJ2-1, with TRBD2 matching over 8 bases. CDR1 is MGHRA and CDR2 is YSYEKL in the germline V gene. The CDR3 consists of 15 residues. J gave up 5 bases and V 3 bases, and 6 bases lay outside the gene matches. The CDR3 DNA follows: TGCGCCAGCAGCCACACTAGCGGAGAGAACAATGAGCAGTTCTTC. Translation: CASSHTSGENNEQFF.

In this sample, this clonotype turned up a few times. The gene calls are TRBV12-3 or TRBV12-4 and TRBJ2-3; D remains unclear. V lost 5 bases and J lost 5, with 8 bases in between. The CDR3 has 12 residues. CDR3 sequence (DNA): TGTGCCAGCAGTCCCGTCCTAGATACGCAGTATTTT. Its translation: CASSPVLDTQYF.

This clonotype was observed at least ten times. The chain combines TRBV7-8 with TRBJ2-5, with D possibly matching TRBD2 (6 bases). The CDR3 runs 14 residues. Trimming stripped 5 bases from V and 4 bases from J, with 14 bases between. Germline CDR1 SGHVS, CDR2 FQNEAQ. The CDR3 DNA follows: TGTGCCAGCAGCGCTGAGGGACTGCTAGAGACCCAGTACTTC. Its translation: CASSAEGLLETQYF.

The sample holds a few counts of this clonotype. The chain uses TRBV6-5 and TRBJ2-1; TRBD1 matches 9 bases. The CDR3 is 18 amino acids. The germline V gene has CDR1 MNHEY and CDR2 SVGAGI. The V and J ends lost 4 bases and 8 bases, in that order; junction bases with no gene match: 18. As DNA, the CDR3 is TGTGCCAGCAGTTTTGATCCCCCGACAGGGGGAATTGGGGATGAGCAGTTCTTC. It encodes CASSFDPPTGGIGDEQFF.

This clonotype has just a few counts. J is TRBJ2-4 and V is TRBV19; D remains unclear. This CDR3 contains 15 residues. In germline, CDR1 is LNHDA, CDR2 SQIVND (reference sequence). Trimming took 6 bases from V and 1 from J, leaving 13 bases between them. The CDR3 loop is CASRISGTAKNIQYF. The CDR3 DNA is TGTGCCAGTAGAATCTCAGGCACGGCCAAAAACATTCAGTACTTC. The full variable domain, with the rest looked up from reference TRBV19 and TRBJ2-4, is DGGITQSPKYLFRKEGQNVTLSCEQNLNHDAMYWYRQDPGQGLRLIYYSQIVNDFQKGDIAEGYSVSREKKESFPLTVTSAQKNPTAFYLCASRISGTAKNIQYFGAGTRLSVL.

A few counts support this clonotype. V gene TRBV7-6 combines with J gene TRBJ2-2; no firm D call. Germline V gene lookup returns CDR1 SGHVS and CDR2 FNYEAQ. The CDR3 is made up of 15 amino acids. Between the trimmed V and J ends, which lost 5 bases and 5 bases, there was a span of 15 bases. For the CDR3, the DNA is TGTGCCAGCAGCCTTAATTGGTATCGGACCGGGGAGCTGTTTTTT. As protein: CASSLNWYRTGELFF.

The chain links TRBV28 to TRBJ2-6, with D hard to call. Germline CDR1 and CDR2: MDHEN and SYDVKM. V was trimmed by 6 bases and J by 0 bases, leaving 9 bases between them. The CDR3 covers 15 residues. The DNA for the CDR3 is TGTGCCAGCAGAATGGTGCACTCTGGGGCCAACGTCCTGACTTTC. It codes for CASRMVHSGANVLTF. Drawing the rest from reference TRBV28 and TRBJ2-6, the complete variable domain is DVKVTQSSRYLVKRTGEKVFLECVQDMDHENMFWYRQDPGLGLRLIYFSYDVKMKEKGDIPEGYSVSREKKERFSLILESASTNQTSMYLCASRMVHSGANVLTFGAGSRLTVL.

This clonotype turned up a few times. The chain couples TRBV4-3 to TRBJ1-1; D not resolved. Trimming removed 1 base from V and 4 bases from J, with 7 bases in between. The CDR3 has 13 residues. Germline CDR1 reads LGHNA; CDR2 reads YSLEER. As DNA, the CDR3 is TGCGCCAGCAGCCAAGGTGGCATCACTGAAGCTTTCTTT. Its protein is CASSQGGITEAFF.

The rearrangement joins TRBV4-3 to TRBJ2-1; 9 nucleotides match TRBD1. CDR3 length equals 16 residues. CDR1 is LGHNA, CDR2 YSLEER, per germline. The ends lost 3 bases at V and 5 bases at J; junction bases unmatched: 8. In DNA form, the CDR3 reads TGCGCCAGCAGCCAGAGGGGGACAGGGATCGACAATGAGCAGTTCTTC. Its protein is CASSQRGTGIDNEQFF.

The chain couples TRBV7-9 to TRBJ2-6; TRBD1 aligns across 10 bases. V shed 4 bases and J 0 bases; nucleotides not matched to a gene: 3. The germline gives CDR1 SEHNR, CDR2 FQNEAQ (reference sequence). The CDR3 is made up of 17 amino acids. The CDR3 protein is CASSWGQGLSGANVLTF. The CDR3 DNA reads TGTGCCAGCAGCTGGGGACAGGGGCTCTCTGGGGCCAACGTCCTGACTTTC.

This clonotype was recorded a few times. This chain links TRBV5-1 with TRBJ2-1; D unresolved. The CDR3 has 13 amino acids. V gave up 1 base and J gave up 8 bases, with 10 bases separating them. Germline V gene data show CDR1 as SGHRS and CDR2 as YFSETQ. The CDR3 is CASSLPGSDEQFF. DNA for the CDR3: TGCGCCAGCAGCTTGCCGGGTTCGGATGAGCAGTTCTTC. Together with reference TRBV5-1 and TRBJ2-1, the CDR3 gives the full variable domain: KAGVTQTPRYLIKTRGQQVTLSCSPISGHRSVSWYQQTPGQGLQFLFEYFSETQRNKGNFPGRFSGRQFSNSRSEMNVSTLELGDSALYLCASSLPGSDEQFFGPGTRLTVL.

This clonotype was seen ten or more times. The DNA for the CDR3 is TGTGCCAGCAGACTGCTCTCCTACAATGAGCAGTTCTTC. Amino acid sequence: CASRLLSYNEQFF. The chain employs TRBV6-1 and TRBJ2-1, with D unresolved. Germline V gives CDR1 MNHNS, CDR2 SASEGT. Trimming removed 6 bases at V and 0 bases at J, with 6 bases between. CDR3 size: 13 residues.

This clonotype was seen many times. V usage is TRBV20-1 and J usage is TRBJ2-1; 8 nucleotides align to TRBD2. CDR3 size: 13 residues. CDR1 DFQATT and CDR2 SNEGSKA come from the germline V gene (reference sequence). Written as DNA, the CDR3 is TGCAGCCTTTCCGGGACTAGAATCAATGAGCAGTTCTTC. This gives the protein CSLSGTRINEQFF.

This clonotype was seen a handful of times. The chain uses TRBV20-1 and TRBJ2-1, with D perhaps given as TRBD1 or TRBD2 (5 bases each). V lost 2 bases, J lost 5 bases, and 13 bases lay in between. Germline CDR1 and CDR2: DFQATT and SNEGSKA (reference sequence). The CDR3 has 14 residues. CDR3 protein: CSARSGTKDNEQFF. The DNA of the CDR3 is TGCAGTGCTAGATCCGGGACGAAAGACAATGAGCAGTTCTTC.

CDR3 residues: CASSRLAGNEQFF. The CDR3 bases are TGTGCCAGCAGCCGACTAGCGGGAAATGAGCAGTTCTTC. The V gene is TRBV7-3, the J gene TRBJ2-1; 11 nucleotides line up with TRBD2. Germline values: CDR1 SGHTA, CDR2 FQGTGA. The V and J ends lost 5 bases and 7 bases, in that order; junction bases with no gene match: 1. The CDR3 loop spans 13 amino acids. Combining the CDR3 with reference TRBV7-3 and TRBJ2-1 gives the whole variable domain GAGVSQTPSNKVTEKGKYVELRCDPISGHTALYWYRQSLGQGPEFLIYFQGTGAADDSGLPNDRFFAVRPEGSVSTLKIQRTERGDSAVYLCASSRLAGNEQFFGPGTRLTVL.

This clonotype was counted many times. The DNA of the CDR3 is TGCAGTGCTAGAGCGCTAGGGACTTTCGAGCAGTACTTC. Translation: CSARALGTFEQYF. The rearrangement uses TRBV20-1 and TRBJ2-7; D might be TRBD2 (6 bases). The CDR3 contains 13 residues. V was shortened by 1 base and J by 6 bases, with 13 bases between the two germline ends. CDR1 is DFQATT and CDR2 is SNEGSKA in the germline V gene (reference sequence).

This clonotype was counted between two and nine times. V usage is TRBV6-1 and J usage is TRBJ2-7, with D tentatively TRBD1 or TRBD2 (5 bases each). Germline V gene lookup returns CDR1 MNHNS and CDR2 SASEGT. The CDR3 consists of 14 residues. Trimming removed 6 bases at V and 2 bases at J, with 14 bases between. CDR3 coding DNA: TGTGCCAGCAGACCCCGCCAGGGACCCTACGAGCAGTACTTC. It specifies CASRPRQGPYEQYF.

The J gene is TRBJ1-1, the V gene TRBV4-1, with D possibly being TRBD1 (5 bases). The V end lost 3 bases, the J end lost 0 bases, and 8 bases lay between the germline ends. The CDR3 covers 14 residues. Per germline, CDR1 MGHRA and CDR2 YSYEKL. CDR3 loop: CASSHGQLNTEAFF. The CDR3 nucleotides read TGCGCCAGCAGCCATGGACAATTGAACACTGAAGCTTTCTTT.